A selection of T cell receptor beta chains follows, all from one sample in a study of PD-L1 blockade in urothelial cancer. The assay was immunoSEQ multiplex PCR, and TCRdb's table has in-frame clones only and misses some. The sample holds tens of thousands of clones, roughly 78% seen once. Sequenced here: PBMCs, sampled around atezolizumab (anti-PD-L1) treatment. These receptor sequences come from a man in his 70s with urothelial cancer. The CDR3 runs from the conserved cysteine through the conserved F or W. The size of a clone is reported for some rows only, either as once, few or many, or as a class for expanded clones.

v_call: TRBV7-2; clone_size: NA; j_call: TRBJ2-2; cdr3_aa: CASSLGLAGRTGELFF
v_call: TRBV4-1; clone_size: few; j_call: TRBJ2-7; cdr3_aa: CASSQYPKGATYEQYF
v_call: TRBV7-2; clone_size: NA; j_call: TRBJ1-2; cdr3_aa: CASSLSRGTNYGYTF
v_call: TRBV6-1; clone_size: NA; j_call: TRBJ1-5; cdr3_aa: CASSERLQGYSNQPQHF
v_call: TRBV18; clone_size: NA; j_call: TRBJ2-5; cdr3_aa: CASSRLAQETQYF
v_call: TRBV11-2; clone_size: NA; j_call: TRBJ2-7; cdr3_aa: CASTLTGEFYEQYF
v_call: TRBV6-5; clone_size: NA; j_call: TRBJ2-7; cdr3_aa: CASTARAGEQYF
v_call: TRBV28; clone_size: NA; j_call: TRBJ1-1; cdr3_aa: CASNLDRVNTEAFF
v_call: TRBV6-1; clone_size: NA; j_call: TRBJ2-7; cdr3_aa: CASSEWTSQYF
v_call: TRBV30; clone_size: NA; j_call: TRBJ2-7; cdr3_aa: CAWSRILAGEQYF
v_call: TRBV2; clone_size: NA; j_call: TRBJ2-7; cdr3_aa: CASSEAGQYSSYEQYF
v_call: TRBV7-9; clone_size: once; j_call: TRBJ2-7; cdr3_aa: CASSLGSLVSSYEQYF
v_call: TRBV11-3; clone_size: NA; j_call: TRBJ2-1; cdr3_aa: CASSLAGLTYNEQFF
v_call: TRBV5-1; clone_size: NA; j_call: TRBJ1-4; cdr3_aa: CASSLTRTGENEKLFF
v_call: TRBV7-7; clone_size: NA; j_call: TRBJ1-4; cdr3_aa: CASSRVGYGQAEEEKLFF
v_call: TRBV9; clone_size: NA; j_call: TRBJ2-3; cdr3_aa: CASGATTGTSGSARSTDTQYF
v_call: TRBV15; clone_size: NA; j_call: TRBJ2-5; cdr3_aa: CATSRVQQETQYF
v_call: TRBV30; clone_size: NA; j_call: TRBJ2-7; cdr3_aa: CAWSVRSGTSEQYF
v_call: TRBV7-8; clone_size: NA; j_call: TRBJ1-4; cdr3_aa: CASSTSGRTNEKLFF
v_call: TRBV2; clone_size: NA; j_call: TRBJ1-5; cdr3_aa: CASETQGNQPQHF
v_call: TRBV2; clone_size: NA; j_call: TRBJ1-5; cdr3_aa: CASTPDRGLGNQPQHF
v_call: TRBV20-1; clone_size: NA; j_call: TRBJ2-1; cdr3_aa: CSGQAYNEQFF
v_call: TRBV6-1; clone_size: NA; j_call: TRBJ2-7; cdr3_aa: CASSAPPGQNRRYEQYF
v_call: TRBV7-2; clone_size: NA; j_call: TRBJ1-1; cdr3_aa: CASSYVGGPMNTEAFF
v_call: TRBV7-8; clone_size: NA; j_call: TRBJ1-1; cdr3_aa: CASSLAWAGQGEAFF
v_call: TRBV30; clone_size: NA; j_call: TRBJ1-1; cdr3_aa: CAWSQDTEAFF
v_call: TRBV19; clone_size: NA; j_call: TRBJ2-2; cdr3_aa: CASSSGQGITGELFF
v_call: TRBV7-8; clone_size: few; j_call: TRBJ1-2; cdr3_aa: CASSLDSDAYGYTF
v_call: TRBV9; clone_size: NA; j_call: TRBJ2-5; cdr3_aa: CASRVPGAQETQYF
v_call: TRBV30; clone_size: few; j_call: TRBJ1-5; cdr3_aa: CAWNRAAQPQHF
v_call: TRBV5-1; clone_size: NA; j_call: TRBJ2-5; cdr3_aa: CASSPLGAGRETQYF
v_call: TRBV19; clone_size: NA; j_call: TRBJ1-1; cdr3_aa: CASSIGTLQGTEAFF
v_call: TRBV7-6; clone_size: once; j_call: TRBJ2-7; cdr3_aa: CASSLGGGHAYEQYF
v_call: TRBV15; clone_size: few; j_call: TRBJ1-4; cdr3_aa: CATSKGLGDSNEKLFF
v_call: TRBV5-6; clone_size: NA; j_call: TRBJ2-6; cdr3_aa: CASSLRQASGANVLTF
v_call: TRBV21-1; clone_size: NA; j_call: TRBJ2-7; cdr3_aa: CASTPGQGSTEQYF
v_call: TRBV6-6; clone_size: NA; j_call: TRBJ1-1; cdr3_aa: CASSWQGPEAFF
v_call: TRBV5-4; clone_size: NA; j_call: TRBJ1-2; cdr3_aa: CASSPGQGFNYGYTF
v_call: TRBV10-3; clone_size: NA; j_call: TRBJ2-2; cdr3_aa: CAISKGGATGELFF
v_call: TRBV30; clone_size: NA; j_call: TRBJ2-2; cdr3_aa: CAWTPSGTDGELFF
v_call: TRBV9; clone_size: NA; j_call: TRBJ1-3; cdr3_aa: CASSEGQLNSGNTIYF
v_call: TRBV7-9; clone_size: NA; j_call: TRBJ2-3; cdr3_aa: CASSLTGWADTQYF
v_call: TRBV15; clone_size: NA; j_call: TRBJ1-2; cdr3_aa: CATSRASYGYTF
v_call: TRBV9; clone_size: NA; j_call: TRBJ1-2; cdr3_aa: CASNLQGTNYGYTF
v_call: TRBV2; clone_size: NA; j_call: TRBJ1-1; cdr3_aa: CASSPRHKLRYDTEAFF
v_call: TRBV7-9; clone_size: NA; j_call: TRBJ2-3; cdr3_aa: CASRPGTSSTDTQYF
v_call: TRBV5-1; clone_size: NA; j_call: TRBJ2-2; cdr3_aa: CASSEPGLAEGNTGELFF
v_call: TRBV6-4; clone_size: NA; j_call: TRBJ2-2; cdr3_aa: CASSDSDRDTGELFF
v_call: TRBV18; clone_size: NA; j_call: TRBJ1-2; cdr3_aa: CASSLSGAGDYGYTF
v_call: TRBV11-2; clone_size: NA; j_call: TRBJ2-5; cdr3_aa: CASSSTSGYQETQYF
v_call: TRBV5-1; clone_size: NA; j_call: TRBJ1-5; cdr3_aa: CASSFGQGENQPQHF